The clone carrying this T cell receptor beta chain came up once. Individuals drawn from 24 US areas were about 18 to 90 years old. Clinical histories supplied by participants themselves formed the basis of cohort assignment. This sample is drawn from a study of blood T cell repertoires in COVID-19. Turning to the study itself: T cells, B-cell-depleted T cells, or PBMCs provided the cDNA or gDNA that served as material.

Here immunoSEQ multiplex PCR was the method, and the copy in TCRdb shows in-frame clones only, minus some. The data show 100,000 to 150,000 clones, around 80% seen once. Germline loops: CDR1 SGHTS, CDR2 YDEGEE. Trimming removed 2 bases at V and 6 bases at J, with 8 bases between. CDR3 length: 12 amino acids. The receptor comes from a man aged 35 to 55 with acute COVID-19. The chain recombines TRBV5-8 with TRBJ1-1; TRBD1 might be the D (6 bases). The sequenced material came from PBMCs or T cells enriched from blood (not recorded which). DNA for the CDR3: TGTGCCAGCAGCTTACAGGGCTCTGAAGCTTTCTTT. Amino acids: CASSLQGSEAFF.